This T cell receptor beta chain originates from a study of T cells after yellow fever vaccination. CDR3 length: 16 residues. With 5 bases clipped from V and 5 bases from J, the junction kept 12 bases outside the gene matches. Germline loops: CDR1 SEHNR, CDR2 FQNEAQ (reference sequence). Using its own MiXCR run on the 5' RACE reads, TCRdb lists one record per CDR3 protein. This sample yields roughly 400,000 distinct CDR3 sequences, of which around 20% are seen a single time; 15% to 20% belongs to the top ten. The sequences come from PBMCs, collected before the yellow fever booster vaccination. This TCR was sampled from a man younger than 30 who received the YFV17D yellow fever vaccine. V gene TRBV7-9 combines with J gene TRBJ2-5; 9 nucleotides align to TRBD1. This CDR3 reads CASSRDRVSRRETQYF. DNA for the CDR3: TGTGCCAGCAGCCGGGACAGGGTATCGCGGAGGGAGACCCAGTACTTC.